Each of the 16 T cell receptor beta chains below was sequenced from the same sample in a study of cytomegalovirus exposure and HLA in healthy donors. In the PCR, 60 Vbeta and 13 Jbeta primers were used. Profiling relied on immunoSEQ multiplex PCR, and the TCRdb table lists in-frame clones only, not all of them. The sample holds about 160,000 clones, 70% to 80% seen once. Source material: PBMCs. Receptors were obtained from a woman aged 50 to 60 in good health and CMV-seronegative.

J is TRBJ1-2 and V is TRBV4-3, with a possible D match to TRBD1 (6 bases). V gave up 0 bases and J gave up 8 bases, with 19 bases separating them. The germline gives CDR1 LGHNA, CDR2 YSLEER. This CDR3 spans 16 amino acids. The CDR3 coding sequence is TGCGCCAGCAGCCAAGATCAAGGGGAGGGGGTCAACGGCTACACCTTC. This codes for CASSQDQGEGVNGYTF.

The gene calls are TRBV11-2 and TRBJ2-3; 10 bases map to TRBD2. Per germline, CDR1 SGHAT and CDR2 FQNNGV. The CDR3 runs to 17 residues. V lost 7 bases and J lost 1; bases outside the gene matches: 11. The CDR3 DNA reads TGTGCCAGCATAGGTCGGGCTAGCGGGGGCCGCACAGATACGCAGTATTTT. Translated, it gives CASIGRASGGRTDTQYF.

CDR3 nucleotide sequence: TGTGCTATCCCGGGACAGGGGGCCTCTGGGGCCAACGTCCTGACTTTC. Its protein is CAIPGQGASGANVLTF. The chain joins TRBV12-5 to TRBJ2-6, with 12 bases lining up with TRBD1. Unmatched junction bases numbered 4, after V lost 10 bases and J lost 0 bases. Germline loops: CDR1 LGHNT, CDR2 FRNRAP. The CDR3 loop spans 16 amino acids.

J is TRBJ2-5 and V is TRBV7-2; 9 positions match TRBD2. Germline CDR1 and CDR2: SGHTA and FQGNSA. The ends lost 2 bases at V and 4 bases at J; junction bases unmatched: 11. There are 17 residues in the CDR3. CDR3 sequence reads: CASSLRRGGYVGETQYF. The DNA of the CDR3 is TGTGCCAGCAGCTTAAGGCGGGGGGGGTACGTGGGAGAGACCCAGTACTTC.

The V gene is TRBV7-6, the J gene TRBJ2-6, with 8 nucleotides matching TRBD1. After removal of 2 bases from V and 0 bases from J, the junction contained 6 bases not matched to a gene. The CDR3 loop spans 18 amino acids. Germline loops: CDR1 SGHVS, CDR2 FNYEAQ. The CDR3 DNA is TGTGCCAGCAGCTTATTTGGGACAGGACTCTCTGGGGCCAACGTCCTGACTTTC. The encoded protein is CASSLFGTGLSGANVLTF.

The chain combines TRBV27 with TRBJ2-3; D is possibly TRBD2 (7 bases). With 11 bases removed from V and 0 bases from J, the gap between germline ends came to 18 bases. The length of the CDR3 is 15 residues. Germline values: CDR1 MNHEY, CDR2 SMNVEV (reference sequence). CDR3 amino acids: CASSRGGGSTDTQYF. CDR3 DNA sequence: TGTGCCTCCTCTCGAGGGGGGGGGAGCACAGATACGCAGTATTTT.

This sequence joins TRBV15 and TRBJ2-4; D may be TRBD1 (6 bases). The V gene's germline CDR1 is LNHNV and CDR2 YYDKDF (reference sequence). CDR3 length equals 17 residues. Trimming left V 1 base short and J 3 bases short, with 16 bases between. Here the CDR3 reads CATSRGSRDTDKNIQYF. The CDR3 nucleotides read TGTGCCACCAGCAGAGGGAGTAGGGACACCGACAAAAACATTCAGTACTTC.

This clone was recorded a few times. The CDR3 sequence is CASSTPLNEQFF. The CDR3 DNA reads TGTGCCAGCAGCACACCTTTAAATGAGCAGTTCTTC. The chain combines TRBV7-2 with TRBJ2-1; D call uncertain. Germline CDR1 and CDR2: SGHTA and FQGNSA. V shed 5 bases and J shed 7 bases, with 9 bases lying between them. The CDR3 runs 12 residues. Combining the CDR3 with reference TRBV7-2 and TRBJ2-1 gives the whole variable domain GAGVSQSPSNKVTEKGKDVELRCDPISGHTALYWYRQSLGQGLEFLIYFQGNSAPDKSGLPSDRFSAERTGGSVSTLTIQRTQQEDSAVYLCASSTPLNEQFFGPGTRLTVL.

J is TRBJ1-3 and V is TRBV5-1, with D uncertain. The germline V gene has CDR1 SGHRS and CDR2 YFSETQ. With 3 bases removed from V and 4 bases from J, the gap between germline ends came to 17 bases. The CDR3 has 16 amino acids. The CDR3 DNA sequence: TGCGCCAGCAGCTCGTCCCCCCCGACGGGGGGAAACACCATATATTTT. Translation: CASSSSPPTGGNTIYF.

The CDR3 sequence is CASSPPQRSTYEQYF. The CDR3 region has the DNA TGTGCCAGCAGTCCTCCTCAGCGGTCCACCTACGAGCAGTACTTC. This chain uses TRBV27 with TRBJ2-7; possibly TRBD2 for D (5 bases). V dropped 5 bases and J dropped 2 bases, with 16 bases sitting between them. The germline gives CDR1 MNHEY, CDR2 SMNVEV (reference sequence). This CDR3 contains 15 residues.

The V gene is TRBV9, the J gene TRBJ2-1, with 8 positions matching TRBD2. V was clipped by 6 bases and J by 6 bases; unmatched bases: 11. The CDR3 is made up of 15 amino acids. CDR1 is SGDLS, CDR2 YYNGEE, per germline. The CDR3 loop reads CASTVSGNGRNEQFF. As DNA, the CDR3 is TGTGCCAGCACCGTTAGCGGGAACGGACGCAATGAGCAGTTCTTC.

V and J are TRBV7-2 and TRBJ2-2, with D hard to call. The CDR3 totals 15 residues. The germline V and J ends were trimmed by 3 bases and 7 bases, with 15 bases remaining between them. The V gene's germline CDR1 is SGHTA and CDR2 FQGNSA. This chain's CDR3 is CASSFIVLAGGELFF. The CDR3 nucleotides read TGTGCCAGCAGCTTTATCGTACTCGCCGGCGGGGAGCTGTTTTTT.

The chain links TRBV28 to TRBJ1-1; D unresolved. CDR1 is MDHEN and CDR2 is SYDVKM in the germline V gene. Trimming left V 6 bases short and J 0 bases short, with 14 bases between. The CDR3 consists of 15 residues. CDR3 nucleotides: TGTGCCAGCAGAGAACTGGGCCCGGTGAACACTGAAGCTTTCTTT. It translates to CASRELGPVNTEAFF.

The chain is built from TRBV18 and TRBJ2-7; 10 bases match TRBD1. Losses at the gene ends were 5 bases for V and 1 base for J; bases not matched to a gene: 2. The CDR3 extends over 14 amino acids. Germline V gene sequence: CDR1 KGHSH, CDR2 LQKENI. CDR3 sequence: CASSRTGGSYEQYF. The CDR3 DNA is TGTGCCAGCTCAAGGACAGGGGGTTCCTACGAGCAGTACTTC.

CDR3 sequence: CASSEFVGAIGGSSPLHF. The CDR3 DNA reads as TGTGCCAGCAGTGAATTTGTAGGGGCAATAGGGGGTAGTTCACCCCTCCACTTT. The chain joins TRBV6-1 to TRBJ1-6; D possibly corresponds to TRBD1 (6 bases). CDR1 and CDR2 (germline): MNHNS, SASEGT. This CDR3 has 18 amino acids. V was pared by 2 bases and J by 9 bases, with 23 bases between.

The CDR3 DNA sequence: TGTGCCAGCAGTTATGGACAGGGATTCGGCCAGCCCCAGCATTTT. This codes for CASSYGQGFGQPQHF. This sequence joins TRBV28 and TRBJ1-5; TRBD1 agrees at 8 bases. The CDR3 loop spans 15 amino acids. The germline V gene encodes CDR1 MDHEN and CDR2 SYDVKM. V lost 4 bases and J lost 7; bases outside the gene matches: 9.